The entry below describes one TCR beta chain. The data belong to a study of cytomegalovirus exposure and HLA in healthy donors. The PCR employed 60 Vbeta primers together with 13 Jbeta primers. Assay: immunoSEQ multiplex PCR; the TCRdb copy retains only in-frame clones and omits some. This sample has around 100,000 clones; roughly 69% occur once, and the top ten carry roughly 2.2%. What was sequenced was PBMCs. The receptor was isolated from a woman aged 25 to 45 in good health and CMV-seronegative.

CDR3 sequence reads: CASSFGSGASYEQYF. The CDR3, as DNA: TGCGCCAGCAGCTTCGGTAGCGGGGCTTCTTACGAGCAGTACTTC. The chain employs TRBV5-1 and TRBJ2-7; 8 bases align to TRBD2. Losses at the gene ends were 2 bases for V and 4 bases for J; bases not matched to a gene: 8. Germline CDR1 reads SGHRS; CDR2 reads YFSETQ. The CDR3 spans 15 residues.